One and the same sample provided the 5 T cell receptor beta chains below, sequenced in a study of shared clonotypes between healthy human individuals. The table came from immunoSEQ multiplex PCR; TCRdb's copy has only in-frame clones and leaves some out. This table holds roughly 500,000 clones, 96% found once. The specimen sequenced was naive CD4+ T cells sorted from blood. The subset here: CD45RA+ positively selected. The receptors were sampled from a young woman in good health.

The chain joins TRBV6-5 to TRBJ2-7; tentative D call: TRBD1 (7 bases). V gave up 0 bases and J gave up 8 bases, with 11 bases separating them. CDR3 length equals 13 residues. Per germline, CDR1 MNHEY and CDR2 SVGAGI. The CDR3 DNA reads TGTGCCAGCAGTTACTCCCCAGGGGGGAAGCAGTACTTC. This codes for CASSYSPGGKQYF.

The CDR3: CASSWIDRNTEAFF. The CDR3 DNA sequence: TGCGCCAGCAGTTGGATTGACAGGAACACTGAAGCTTTCTTT. J is TRBJ1-1 and V is TRBV5-1, with D possibly TRBD1 on 5 matching bases. The CDR3 is 14 residues long. Trimming stripped 5 bases from V and 1 base from J, with 12 bases between. Per germline, CDR1 SGHRS and CDR2 YFSETQ.

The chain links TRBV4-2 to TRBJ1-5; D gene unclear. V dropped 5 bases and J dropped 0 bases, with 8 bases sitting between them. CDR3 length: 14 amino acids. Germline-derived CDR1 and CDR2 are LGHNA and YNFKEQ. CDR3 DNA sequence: TGTGCCAGCAGCTGGGCAGATAGCAATCAGCCCCAGCATTTT. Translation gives CASSWADSNQPQHF.

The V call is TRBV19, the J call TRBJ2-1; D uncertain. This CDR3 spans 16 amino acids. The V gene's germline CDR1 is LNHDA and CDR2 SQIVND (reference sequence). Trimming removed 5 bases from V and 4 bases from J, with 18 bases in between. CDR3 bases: TGTGCCAGTAGTCCTTCAGCCACTACTACATACAATGAGCAGTTCTTC. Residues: CASSPSATTTYNEQFF.

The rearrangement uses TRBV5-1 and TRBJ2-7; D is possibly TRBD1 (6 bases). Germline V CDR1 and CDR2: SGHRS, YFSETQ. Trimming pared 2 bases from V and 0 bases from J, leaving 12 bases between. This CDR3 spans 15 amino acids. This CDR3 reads CASSFSGGRSYEQYF. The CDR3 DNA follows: TGCGCCAGCAGCTTCAGTGGGGGCCGCTCCTACGAGCAGTACTTC.